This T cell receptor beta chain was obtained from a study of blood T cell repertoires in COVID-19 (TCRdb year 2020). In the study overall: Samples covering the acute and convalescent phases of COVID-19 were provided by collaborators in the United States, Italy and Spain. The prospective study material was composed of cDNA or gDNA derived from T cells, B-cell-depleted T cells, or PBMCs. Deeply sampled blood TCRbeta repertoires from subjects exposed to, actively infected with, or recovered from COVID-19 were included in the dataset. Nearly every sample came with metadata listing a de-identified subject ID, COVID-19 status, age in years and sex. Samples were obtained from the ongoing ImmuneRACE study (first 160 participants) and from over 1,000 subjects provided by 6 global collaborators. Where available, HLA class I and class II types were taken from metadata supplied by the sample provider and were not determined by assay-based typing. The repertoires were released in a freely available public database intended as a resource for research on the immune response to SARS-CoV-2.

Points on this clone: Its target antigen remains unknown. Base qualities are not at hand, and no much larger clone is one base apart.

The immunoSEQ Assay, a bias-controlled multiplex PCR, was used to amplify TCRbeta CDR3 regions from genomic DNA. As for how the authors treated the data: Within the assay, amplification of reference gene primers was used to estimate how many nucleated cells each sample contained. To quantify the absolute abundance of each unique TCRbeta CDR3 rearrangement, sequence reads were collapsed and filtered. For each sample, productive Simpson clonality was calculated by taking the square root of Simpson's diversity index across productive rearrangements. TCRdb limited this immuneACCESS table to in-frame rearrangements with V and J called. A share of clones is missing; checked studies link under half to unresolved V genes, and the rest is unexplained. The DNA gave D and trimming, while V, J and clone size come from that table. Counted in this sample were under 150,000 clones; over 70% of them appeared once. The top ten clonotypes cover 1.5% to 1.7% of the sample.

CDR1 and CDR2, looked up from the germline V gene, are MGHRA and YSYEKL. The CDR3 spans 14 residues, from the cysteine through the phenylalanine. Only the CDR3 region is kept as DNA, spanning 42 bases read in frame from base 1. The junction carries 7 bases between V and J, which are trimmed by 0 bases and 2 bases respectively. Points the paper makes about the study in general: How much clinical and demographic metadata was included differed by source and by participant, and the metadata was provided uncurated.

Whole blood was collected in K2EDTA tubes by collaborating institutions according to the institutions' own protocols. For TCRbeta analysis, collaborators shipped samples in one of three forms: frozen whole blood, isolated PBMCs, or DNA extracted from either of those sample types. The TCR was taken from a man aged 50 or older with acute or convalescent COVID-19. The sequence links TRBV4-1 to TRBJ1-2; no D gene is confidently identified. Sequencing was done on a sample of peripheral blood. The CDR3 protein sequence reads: CASSQDGVNYGYTF. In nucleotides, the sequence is TGCGCCAGCAGCCAAGATGGAGTAAACTATGGCTACACCTTC.